One and the same sample provided the 8 T cell receptor beta chains below, sequenced in a study of blood T cells in healthy people across ages. A second PCR, run for about 7 to 11 cycles, used a sample-barcoded 5' primer plus a J-beta primer mix. Each CDR3 protein gets one entry after TCRdb re-called the 5' RACE reads with MiXCR. The sample consists of some 1.6 million distinct CDR3 sequences, roughly 30% of them appearing once. Material: blood. These receptors all stem from a woman in her 30s in good health.

The J gene is TRBJ2-1, the V gene TRBV2, with D maybe TRBD2 (6 bases). The V gene's germline CDR1 is SNHLY and CDR2 FYNNEI. Trimming took off 4 bases at V and 2 bases at J, with 15 bases between the two ends. This CDR3 has 16 residues. CDR3 DNA: TGTGCCAGCAGTGGAGTTCCTGGAGGGGCCTACAATGAGCAGTTCTTC. Encoded protein: CASSGVPGGAYNEQFF.

The chain is built from TRBV20-1 and TRBJ2-5; TRBD1 might be the D (6 bases). Trimming took off 5 bases at V and 3 bases at J, with 19 bases between the two ends. Germline V lookup: CDR1 DFQATT, CDR2 SNEGSKA (reference sequence). This CDR3 region has 15 residues. CDR3 sequence: CSASSGTYSEETQYF. The CDR3 bases are TGCAGTGCTTCTTCGGGGACATATTCGGAAGAGACCCAGTACTTC.

This clonotype was picked up a small number of times. For the CDR3, the DNA is TGTGCCAGCAGCCAACAGGGACTAGCGGGGGGGCGCGGGGACGAGCAGTACTTC. Its protein product is CASSQQGLAGGRGDEQYF. The V and J genes are TRBV3-1 and TRBJ2-7; TRBD2 aligns across 16 bases. Germline lookup yields CDR1 LGHDT and CDR2 YNNKEL (reference sequence). Trimming took 2 bases from V and 5 from J; bases not matched to a gene: 9. The CDR3 consists of 18 residues.

V gene TRBV11-2 combines with J gene TRBJ2-1, with 7 bases identical to TRBD1. The CDR3 has 14 amino acids. The J segment lost 7 bases and the V segment lost 4 bases, leaving 7 bases of the junction unmatched. The germline CDR1 and CDR2 sequences are SGHAT and FQNNGV. The CDR3 DNA reads TGTGCCAGCAGCTATGGGATACAGGGGAATGAGCAGTTCTTC. It translates to CASSYGIQGNEQFF.

The table lists this clonotype with a few counts. The chain has TRBV4-1 and TRBJ2-7, with 8 bases matching TRBD2. The V gene's germline CDR1 is MGHRA and CDR2 YSYEKL. V lost 4 bases to trimming and J lost 2 bases; unmatched junction nucleotides: 7. This CDR3 is 15 amino acids long. In nucleotides, the CDR3 is TGCGCCAGCAGCCCCGCGGGGGGAATCCCCTACGAGCAGTACTTC. It is translated as CASSPAGGIPYEQYF.

Points on this clonotype: This could be a read error, since a much larger clone is one nucleotide away. J is TRBJ2-5 and V is TRBV4-1; possibly TRBD2 for D (6 bases). Germline loops: CDR1 MGHRA, CDR2 YSYEKL. The CDR3 has 14 amino acids. The CDR3, as DNA: TGCGCCAACAGCCCCCGACTAGATGGGGAGACCCAGTACTTC. This sequence encodes CANSPRLDGETQYF.

The chain carries TRBV7-9 and TRBJ2-6, with D possibly being TRBD1 (5 bases). The CDR3 contains 17 residues. Germline-derived CDR1 and CDR2 are SEHNR and FQNEAQ (reference sequence). The ends were cut back, 5 bases at V and 5 bases at J, with 19 bases in the middle. This chain's CDR3 is CASSLPMTDWRANVLTF. CDR3 DNA sequence: TGTGCCAGCAGCCTCCCCATGACAGACTGGAGGGCCAACGTCCTGACTTTC.

This clonotype was counted between two and nine times. The CDR3 nucleotides are TGCGCCAGCAGCCCCAACCGACGGGATACGCAGTATTTT. Protein product: CASSPNRRDTQYF. The V and J genes are TRBV5-1 and TRBJ2-3, with D hard to call. The CDR3 spans 13 residues. V lost 4 bases, J lost 6 bases, and 12 bases lay in between. Germline V CDR1 and CDR2: SGHRS, YFSETQ.